Each of the 20 T cell receptor beta chains below was sequenced from the same sample in a study of T-cell memory formation after mild COVID-19 (dated by TCRdb to about 2021). Library preparation employed 5' RACE. TCRdb shows the sequencer as Illumina NovaSeq 6000. The raw public data were reprocessed by TCRdb itself: fastp quality trimming at Q25, MiXCR clonotype calling, in-frame beta chains only. Entries are consolidated by CDR3 protein sequence, retaining the most common genes and DNA. The sample contains around 310,000 distinct CDR3 sequences, 14% of them found a single time. In total, the top ten clones hold roughly a fifth of the sample. Sequencing was carried out using PBMCs or a T cell subset sorted from them (not recorded which). These receptors came from a man younger than 35 who had mild COVID-19 (a few samples of this study predate the infection). The sample titles of this study are shuffled in the database, so cell type and time point are left out; the donor was told from shared clones.

This clonotype was picked up a small number of times. The chain combines TRBV11-2 with TRBJ1-6, with D possibly being TRBD1 (5 bases). V lost 6 bases, J lost 14 bases, and 14 bases lay in between. The CDR3 totals 12 residues. The V gene's germline CDR1 is SGHAT and CDR2 FQNNGV. Written as DNA, the CDR3 is TGTGCCAGCAGGTCGACAGTAAAGGCCCTCCACTTT. Encoded protein: CASRSTVKALHF.

This clonotype occurred a few times. The chain joins TRBV2 to TRBJ1-4; D remains unclear. This CDR3 comprises 12 residues. From germline, CDR1 is SNHLY and CDR2 FYNNEI. V was clipped by 6 bases and J by 7 bases, with 9 bases between them. CDR3 in amino acids: CASRPDGEKLFF. CDR3 in DNA: TGTGCCAGCAGGCCGGACGGTGAAAAACTGTTTTTT.

This clonotype was detected only a few times. The rearrangement uses TRBV7-7 and TRBJ2-4, with D perhaps TRBD1 or TRBD2 (5 bases each). CDR3 length: 17 residues. V was pared by 4 bases and J by 0 bases, with 16 bases between. Germline V gene sequence: CDR1 SSHAT, CDR2 FNYEAQ (reference sequence). The CDR3 reads CASSSLGPKVAKNIQYF. The CDR3 region has the DNA TGTGCCAGCAGCTCATTGGGACCCAAGGTAGCCAAAAACATTCAGTACTTC.

This chain connects TRBV25-1 to TRBJ2-4; D call uncertain. V was cut by 1 base and J by 4 bases, with 8 bases left in between. The CDR3 spans 14 residues. Germline values: CDR1 MGHDK, CDR2 SYGVNS. CDR3 in amino acids: CASSESGGKNIQYF. CDR3 DNA: TGTGCCAGCAGTGAATCCGGTGGGAAAAACATTCAGTACTTC.

This chain links TRBV25-1 with TRBJ1-1; TRBD1 aligns across 7 bases. There are 14 residues in the CDR3. After removal of 4 bases from V and 4 bases from J, the junction contained 6 bases not matched to a gene. CDR1 is MGHDK, CDR2 SYGVNS, per germline. The CDR3 DNA reads TGTGCCAGCAGTGGGCCCAACAGGGGCACTGAAGCTTTCTTT. Translating it yields CASSGPNRGTEAFF.

This clonotype came up a few times. The chain carries TRBV27 and TRBJ1-1; possible D gene TRBD1, 5 bases. Germline CDR1 is MNHEY and CDR2 is SMNVEV (reference sequence). The CDR3 extends over 14 amino acids. The ends were cut back, 5 bases at V and 4 bases at J, with 14 bases in the middle. CDR3 sequence (DNA): TGTGCCAGCAGTCACCTCGACAGTTTCACTGAAGCTTTCTTT. Amino acid sequence: CASSHLDSFTEAFF.

V is TRBV11-1 and J is TRBJ2-5, with 10 bases lining up with TRBD1. V lost 5 bases and J lost 2; bases outside the gene matches: 8. The CDR3 has 16 residues. Germline V CDR1 and CDR2: SGHAT, FQDESV (reference sequence). The CDR3 here is CASSHRDRGPQETQYF. Here the CDR3 DNA reads TGTGCCAGCAGCCACCGGGACAGGGGACCTCAAGAGACCCAGTACTTC.

This clonotype was seen many times. This chain connects TRBV20-1 to TRBJ2-7, with no clear D. The germline CDR1 and CDR2 sequences are DFQATT and SNEGSKA (reference sequence). With 6 bases removed from V and 0 bases from J, the gap between germline ends came to 12 bases. CDR3 length: 13 amino acids. CDR3 sequence: CSAPSLGSYEQYF. CDR3 DNA sequence: TGCAGTGCCCCGTCCCTTGGCTCCTACGAGCAGTACTTC.

This chain uses TRBV6-2 or TRBV6-3 with TRBJ2-5, with D perhaps TRBD1 (6 bases). The CDR3 extends over 17 amino acids. V lost 6 bases and J 0 bases, leaving 20 bases between the germline ends. Germline CDR1 and CDR2: MNHEY and SVGEGT. CDR3 protein: CASSPTPQGIYQETQYF. In nucleotides, the CDR3 is TGTGCCAGCAGCCCCACGCCCCAGGGGATCTACCAAGAGACCCAGTACTTC.

The rearrangement uses TRBV11-2 and TRBJ2-1; D possibly corresponds to TRBD1 (6 bases). Germline V gene lookup returns CDR1 SGHAT and CDR2 FQNNGV. The length of the CDR3 is 14 residues. V dropped 1 base and J dropped 10 bases, with 14 bases sitting between them. The CDR3 DNA follows: TGTGCCAGCAGCTTAGGTATTTCTGGGACAGAGCAGTTCTTC. This codes for CASSLGISGTEQFF.

In this sample, this clonotype turned up many times. This rearrangement joins TRBV7-2 to TRBJ1-6, with 7 bases aligning to TRBD1. This CDR3 comprises 14 residues. From germline, CDR1 is SGHTA and CDR2 FQGNSA. V gave up 4 bases and J gave up 7 bases; unmatched junction bases: 4. CDR3 in DNA: TGTGCCAGCAGCTACAGGGGAGGAAATTCACCCCTCCACTTT. The encoded protein is CASSYRGGNSPLHF.

This chain links TRBV20-1 with TRBJ2-7, with 7 bases fitting TRBD1. Germline values: CDR1 DFQATT, CDR2 SNEGSKA (reference sequence). This CDR3 comprises 14 residues. V gave up 1 base and J gave up 5 bases; unmatched junction bases: 8. The CDR3 loop reads CSARGDSTPHEQYF. CDR3 sequence (DNA): TGCAGTGCTAGAGGGGACAGTACCCCCCACGAGCAGTACTTC.

The chain employs TRBV9 and TRBJ2-3; D is possibly TRBD2 (6 bases). V lost 0 bases and J 1 base, leaving 9 bases between the germline ends. Germline V CDR1 and CDR2: SGDLS, YYNGEE. CDR3 length: 15 residues. The CDR3 DNA follows: TGTGCCAGCAGCGTAGATCCGGGGGGCACAGATACGCAGTATTTT. Translating gives CASSVDPGGTDTQYF. Supplemented by reference TRBV9 and TRBJ2-3, the full variable domain reads DSGVTQTPKHLITATGQRVTLRCSPRSGDLSVYWYQQSLDQGLQFLIQYYNGEERAKGNILERFSAQQFPDLHSELNLSSLELGDSALYFCASSVDPGGTDTQYFGPGTRLTVL.

The genes are TRBV4-1 and TRBJ1-1; no clear D gene. The CDR3 has 14 residues. V dropped 1 base and J dropped 1 base, with 7 bases sitting between them. In germline, CDR1 is MGHRA, CDR2 YSYEKL. The CDR3 loop reads CASSQAHWNTEAFF. Written as DNA, the CDR3 is TGCGCCAGCAGCCAAGCTCACTGGAACACTGAAGCTTTCTTT.

This clonotype was found a few times. J is TRBJ1-5 and V is TRBV6-6, with a tentative D call TRBD1 (5 bases). The germline CDR1 and CDR2 sequences are MNHNY and SVGAGI (reference sequence). The CDR3 is 16 residues long. Trimming stripped 6 bases from V and 0 bases from J, with 15 bases between. In nucleotides, the CDR3 is TGTGCCAGCAGCTCCGTGGGGGGGGATAGCAATCAGCCCCAGCATTTT. This encodes CASSSVGGDSNQPQHF.

The chain combines TRBV5-1 with TRBJ2-1; D not certain. CDR1 SGHRS and CDR2 YFSETQ come from the germline V gene. CDR3 length: 13 amino acids. V lost 0 bases, J lost 4 bases, and 5 bases lay in between. The CDR3 sequence: CASSLVRYNEQFF. In DNA form, the CDR3 reads TGCGCCAGCAGCTTGGTCCGATACAATGAGCAGTTCTTC.

The rearrangement joins TRBV6-2 or TRBV6-3 to TRBJ1-6; no definite D call. V was cut by 7 bases and J by 13 bases, with 14 bases left in between. The CDR3 has 12 amino acids. Per germline, CDR1 MNHEY and CDR2 SVGEGT. CDR3 coding DNA: TGTGCCAGCAAGGAATGGGGTTCCCCCCTCCACTTT. Amino acid sequence: CASKEWGSPLHF.

This clonotype showed up many times. The V and J genes are TRBV6-2 or TRBV6-3 and TRBJ2-2; D gene unclear. The germline V gene encodes CDR1 MNHEY and CDR2 SVGEGT. The CDR3 loop spans 15 amino acids. Trimming removed 6 bases from V and 3 bases from J, with 14 bases in between. The CDR3 spells CASSLLGSDTGELFF. CDR3 coding DNA: TGTGCCAGCAGCCTCCTGGGGTCGGACACCGGGGAGCTGTTTTTT.

This chain joins TRBV7-9 and TRBJ2-7, with D possibly being TRBD1 (5 bases). The V end lost 3 bases, the J end lost 4 bases, and 7 bases lay between the germline ends. CDR1 and CDR2 (germline): SEHNR, FQNEAQ (reference sequence). This CDR3 is 12 amino acids long. The CDR3 protein is CASSFRDYEQYV. The DNA of the CDR3 is TGTGCCAGCAGCTTCAGGGATTACGAGCAGTACGTC.

This chain links TRBV2 with TRBJ2-3, with unresolved D. The CDR3 contains 15 residues. Germline CDR1 reads SNHLY; CDR2 reads FYNNEI. Trimming left V 6 bases short and J 3 bases short, with 16 bases between. The CDR3 nucleotides read TGTGCCAGCAGCGTACCACGGACGGCGACAGATACGCAGTATTTT. It translates to CASSVPRTATDTQYF.